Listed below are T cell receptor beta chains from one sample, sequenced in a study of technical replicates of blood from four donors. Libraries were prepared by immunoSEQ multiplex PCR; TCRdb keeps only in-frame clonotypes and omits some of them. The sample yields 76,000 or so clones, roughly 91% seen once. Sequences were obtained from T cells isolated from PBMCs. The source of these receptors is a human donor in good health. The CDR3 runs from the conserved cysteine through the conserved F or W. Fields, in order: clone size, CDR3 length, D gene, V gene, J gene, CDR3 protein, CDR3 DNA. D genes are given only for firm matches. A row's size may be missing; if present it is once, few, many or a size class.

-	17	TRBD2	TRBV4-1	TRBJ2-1	CASSQEFRLAEINEQFF	TGCGCCAGCAGCCAAGAGTTCCGGCTAGCGGAAATCAATGAGCAGTTCTTC
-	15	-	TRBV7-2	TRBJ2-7	CASSPQTGSSYEQYF	TGTGCCAGCAGCCCGCAGACAGGAAGCTCCTACGAGCAGTACTTC
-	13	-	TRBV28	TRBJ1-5	CASSISAAGGQHF	TGTGCCAGCAGTATATCGGCCGCGGGAGGTCAGCATTTT
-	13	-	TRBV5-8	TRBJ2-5	CASSLTPPETQYF	TGTGCCAGCAGTCTGACTCCCCCCGAGACCCAGTACTTC
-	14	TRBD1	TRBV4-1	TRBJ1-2	CASSRQGANYGYTF	TGCGCCAGCAGCCGACAGGGGGCTAACTATGGCTACACCTTC
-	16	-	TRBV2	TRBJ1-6	CASSDEGSFRNSPLHF	TGTGCCAGCAGTGATGAGGGCTCTTTTCGCAATTCACCCCTCCACTTT
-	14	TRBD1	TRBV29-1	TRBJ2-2	CSVLNQGAVGELFF	TGCAGCGTTCTAAATCAGGGGGCGGTCGGGGAGCTGTTTTTT
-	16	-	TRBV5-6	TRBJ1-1	CASSLVQRAPDTEAFF	TGTGCCAGCAGCTTGGTTCAGAGGGCCCCCGACACTGAAGCTTTCTTT
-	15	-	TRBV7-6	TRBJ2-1	CASSASPVQLDEQFF	TGTGCCAGCAGCGCTAGCCCCGTGCAGCTCGATGAGCAGTTCTTC
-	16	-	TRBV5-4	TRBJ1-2	CASTLTRQRTNYGYTF	TGTGCCAGCACCCTCACCCGACAGAGAACTAACTATGGCTACACCTTC
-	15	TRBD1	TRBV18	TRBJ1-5	CASSPSGGFNQPQHF	TGTGCCAGCTCACCTTCAGGGGGTTTCAATCAGCCCCAGCATTTT
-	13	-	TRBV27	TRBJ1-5	CASSWTSNQPQHF	TGTGCCAGCAGTTGGACAAGCAATCAGCCCCAGCATTTT
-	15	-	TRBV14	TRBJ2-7	CASSQEGRASYEQYF	TGTGCCAGCAGCCAAGAGGGCAGGGCGTCCTACGAGCAGTACTTC
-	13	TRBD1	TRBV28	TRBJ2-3	CASSGTAPYTQYF	TGTGCCAGCAGTGGGACAGCACCCTATACGCAGTATTTT
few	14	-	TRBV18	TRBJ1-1	CASSPQGLNTEAFF	TGTGCCAGCTCACCTCAGGGGTTGAACACTGAAGCTTTCTTT
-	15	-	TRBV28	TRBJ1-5	CASKGRRGSNQPQHF	TGTGCCAGCAAGGGACGGCGGGGGAGCAATCAGCCCCAGCATTTT
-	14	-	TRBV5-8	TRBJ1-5	CASSLGRVNQPQHF	TGTGCCAGCAGCTTGGGGAGGGTAAATCAGCCCCAGCATTTT
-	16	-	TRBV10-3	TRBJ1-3	CAIWGGTTDSGNTIYF	TGTGCCATTTGGGGGGGCACGACCGACTCTGGAAACACCATATATTTT
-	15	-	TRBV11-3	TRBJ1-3	CASSLEAITGNTIYF	TGTGCCAGCAGCTTAGAAGCGATTACGGGAAACACCATATATTTT
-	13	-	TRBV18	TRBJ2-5	CASSPTRRETQYF	TGTGCCAGCTCACCGACTAGAAGGGAGACCCAGTACTTC
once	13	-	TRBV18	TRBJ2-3	CASSPPSADTQYF	TGTGCCAGCTCACCACCGAGCGCAGATACGCAGTATTTT
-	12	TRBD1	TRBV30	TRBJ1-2	CAWSMTGSGYTF	TGTGCCTGGAGTATGACAGGGTCTGGCTACACCTTC
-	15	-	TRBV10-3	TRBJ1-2	CAISESFGRVGGYTF	TGTGCCATCAGTGAGTCGTTTGGCAGGGTGGGTGGCTACACCTTC
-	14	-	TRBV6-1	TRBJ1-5	CASSVMSSNQPQHF	TGTGCCAGCAGTGTAATGAGTAGCAATCAGCCCCAGCATTTT
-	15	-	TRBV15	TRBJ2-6	CATSRAGSGANVLTF	TGTGCCACCAGCAGAGCAGGCTCTGGGGCCAACGTCCTGACTTTC
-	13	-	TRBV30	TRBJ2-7	CAWSVQEAGVGYF	TGTGCCTGGAGTGTACAGGAGGCAGGGGTTGGGTACTTC
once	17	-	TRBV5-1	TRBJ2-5	CASSFGLQSPVAETQYF	TGCGCCAGCAGCTTCGGCCTCCAGTCCCCGGTAGCAGAGACCCAGTACTTC
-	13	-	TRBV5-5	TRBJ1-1	CASSHGGDTEAFF	TGTGCCAGCAGCCACGGCGGGGACACTGAAGCTTTCTTT
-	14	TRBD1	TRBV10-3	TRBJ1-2	CAISDQGQDYGYTF	TGTGCCATCAGTGACCAAGGACAGGACTATGGCTACACCTTC
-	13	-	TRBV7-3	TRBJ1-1	CASSPSSVVKAFF	TGTGCCAGCAGCCCGAGTAGTGTCGTGAAAGCTTTCTTT
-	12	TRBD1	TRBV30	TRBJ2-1	CAWSLRDSEQFF	TGTGCCTGGAGTCTAAGGGACAGTGAGCAGTTCTTC
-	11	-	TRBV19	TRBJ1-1	CASSASLEAFF	TGTGCCAGTAGTGCTAGTCTTGAAGCTTTCTTT
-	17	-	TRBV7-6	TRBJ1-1	CASSLVRPGRLNTEAFF	TGTGCCAGCAGCTTAGTGCGGCCAGGGAGGTTGAACACTGAAGCTTTCTTT
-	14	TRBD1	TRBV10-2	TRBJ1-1	CASSEGTGSTEAFF	TGCGCCAGCAGTGAGGGGACAGGATCCACTGAAGCTTTCTTT
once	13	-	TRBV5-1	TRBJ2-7	CASSATAAYEQYF	TGCGCCAGCAGCGCAACAGCCGCCTACGAGCAGTACTTC
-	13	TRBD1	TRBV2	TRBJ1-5	CASGQGSRQPQHF	TGTGCCAGCGGACAGGGGAGTAGGCAGCCCCAGCATTTT
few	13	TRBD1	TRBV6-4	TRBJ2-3	CASSEQGADTQYF	TGTGCCAGCAGTGAACAGGGGGCAGATACGCAGTATTTT
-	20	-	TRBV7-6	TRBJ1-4	CASSPDTLDSTHPLNEKLFF	TGTGCCAGCAGCCCGGATACCCTAGACAGTACTCATCCTCTTAATGAAAAACTGTTTTTT
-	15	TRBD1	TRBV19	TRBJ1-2	CASAATGGEMSGYTF	TGTGCCAGTGCCGCGACAGGGGGGGAGATGAGTGGCTACACCTTC
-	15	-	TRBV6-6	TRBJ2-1	CASSRPAGPINEQFF	TGTGCCAGCAGCCGCCCGGCGGGGCCGATCAATGAGCAGTTCTTC
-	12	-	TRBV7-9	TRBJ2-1	CASSLALDEQFF	TGTGCCAGCAGCTTAGCGTTAGATGAGCAGTTCTTC
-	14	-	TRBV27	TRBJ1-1	CASGGGGLNTEAFF	TGTGCCAGCGGAGGGGGGGGGTTGAACACTGAAGCTTTCTTT
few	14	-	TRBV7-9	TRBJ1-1	CASSPLARKAEAFF	TGTGCCAGCAGCCCTCTAGCCAGGAAGGCTGAAGCTTTCTTT
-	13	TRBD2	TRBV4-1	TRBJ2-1	CASSPTSAGEQFF	TGCGCCAGCAGCCCAACTAGCGCAGGCGAGCAGTTCTTC
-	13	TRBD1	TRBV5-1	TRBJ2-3	CASRTGDTDTQYF	TGCGCCAGCCGGACAGGGGACACAGATACGCAGTATTTT
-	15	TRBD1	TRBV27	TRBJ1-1	CASSLSGTGSTEAFF	TGTGCCAGCAGTTTGTCGGGGACAGGGAGTACTGAAGCTTTCTTT
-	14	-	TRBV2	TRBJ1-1	CASSEYRVYTEAFF	TGTGCCAGCAGTGAATACAGGGTCTACACTGAAGCTTTCTTT
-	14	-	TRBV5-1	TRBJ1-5	CASSQDRGGQPQHF	TGCGCCAGCAGCCAGGACAGAGGCGGTCAGCCCCAGCATTTT
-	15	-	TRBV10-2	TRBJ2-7	CASSDAWGPIYEQYF	TGCGCCAGCAGTGACGCCTGGGGCCCTATTTACGAGCAGTACTTC
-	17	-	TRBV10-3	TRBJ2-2	CAISESVLSVNTGELFF	TGTGCCATCAGTGAGTCCGTACTTTCGGTGAACACCGGGGAGCTGTTTTTT
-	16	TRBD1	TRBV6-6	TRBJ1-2	CASSYSPGGSDYGYTF	TGTGCCAGCAGTTACTCACCAGGGGGCTCGGACTATGGCTACACCTTC
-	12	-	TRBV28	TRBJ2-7	CASTITGYEQYF	TGTGCCAGCACCATTACAGGCTACGAGCAGTACTTC
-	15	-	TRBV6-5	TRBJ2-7	CASFGRGAGNYEQYF	TGTGCCTCCTTCGGTAGGGGCGCTGGGAACTACGAGCAGTACTTC
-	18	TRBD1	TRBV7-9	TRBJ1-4	CASSKDLYSGTGLEKLFF	TGTGCCAGCAGCAAAGACTTATACTCCGGGACAGGGCTTGAAAAACTGTTTTTT
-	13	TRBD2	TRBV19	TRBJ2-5	CASSISGGETQYF	TGTGCCAGTAGTATTTCGGGAGGGGAGACCCAGTACTTC